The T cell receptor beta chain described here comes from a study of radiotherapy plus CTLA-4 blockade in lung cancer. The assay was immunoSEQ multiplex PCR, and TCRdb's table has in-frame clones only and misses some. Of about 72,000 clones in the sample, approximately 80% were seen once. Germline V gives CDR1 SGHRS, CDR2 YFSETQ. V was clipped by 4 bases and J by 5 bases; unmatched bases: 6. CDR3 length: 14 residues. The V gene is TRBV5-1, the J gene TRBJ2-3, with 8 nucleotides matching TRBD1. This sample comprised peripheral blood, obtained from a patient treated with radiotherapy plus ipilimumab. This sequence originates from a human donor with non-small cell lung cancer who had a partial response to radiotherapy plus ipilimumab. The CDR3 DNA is TGCGCCAGCAGCACCGGACAGGGACTAGATACGCAGTATTTT. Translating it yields CASSTGQGLDTQYF. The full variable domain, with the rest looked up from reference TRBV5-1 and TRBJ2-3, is KAGVTQTPRYLIKTRGQQVTLSCSPISGHRSVSWYQQTPGQGLQFLFEYFSETQRNKGNFPGRFSGRQFSNSRSEMNVSTLELGDSALYLCASSTGQGLDTQYFGPGTRLTVL.